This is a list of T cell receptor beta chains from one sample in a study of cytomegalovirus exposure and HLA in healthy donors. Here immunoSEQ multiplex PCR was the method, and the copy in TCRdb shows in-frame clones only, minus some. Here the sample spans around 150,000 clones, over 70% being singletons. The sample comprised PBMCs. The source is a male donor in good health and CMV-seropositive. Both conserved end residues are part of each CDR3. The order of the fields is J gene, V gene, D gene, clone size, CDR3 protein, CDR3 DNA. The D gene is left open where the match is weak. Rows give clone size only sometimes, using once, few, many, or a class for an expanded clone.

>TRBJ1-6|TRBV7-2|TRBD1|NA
CASSRTKGAVNSPLHF
TGTGCCAGCAGTCGAACAAAGGGGGCCGTTAATTCACCCCTCCACTTT
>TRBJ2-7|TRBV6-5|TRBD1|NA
CASSRDRGLYEQYF
TGTGCCAGCAGTAGAGACAGGGGGCTTTACGAGCAGTACTTC
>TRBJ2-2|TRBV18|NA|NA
CASSRVLNTGELFF
TGTGCCAGCTCACGAGTTTTGAACACCGGGGAGCTGTTTTTT
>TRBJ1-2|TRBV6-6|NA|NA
CASSTDRNYGYTF
TGTGCCAGCAGTACCGACAGAAACTATGGCTACACCTTC
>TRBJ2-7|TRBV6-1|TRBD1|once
CASMGTGQDPYEQYF
TGTGCCAGCATGGGTACAGGACAGGACCCCTACGAGCAGTACTTC
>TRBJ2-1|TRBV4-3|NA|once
CASSQVGPGGFPYNEQFF
TGCGCCAGCAGCCAAGTCGGACCAGGGGGGTTTCCCTACAATGAGCAGTTCTTC
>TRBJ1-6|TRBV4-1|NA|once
CASSRPRLGHPNSPLHF
TGCGCCAGCAGCCGCCCTAGATTAGGACATCCTAATTCACCCCTCCACTTT
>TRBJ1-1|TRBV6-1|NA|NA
CASDWGGTEAFF
TGTGCCAGCGATTGGGGAGGCACTGAAGCTTTCTTT
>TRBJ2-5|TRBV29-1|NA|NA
CSVDTMAKTQYF
TGCAGCGTTGACACAATGGCAAAGACCCAGTACTTC
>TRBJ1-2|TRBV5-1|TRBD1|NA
CASSFYQGVREEGGYTF
TGCGCCAGCAGCTTTTACCAGGGGGTTCGAGAAGAAGGTGGCTACACCTTC
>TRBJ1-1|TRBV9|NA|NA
CASSGGDLGNTEAFF
TGTGCCAGCAGCGGGGGGGACCTGGGGAACACTGAAGCTTTCTTT
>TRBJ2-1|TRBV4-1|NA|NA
CASSQDGAGSSYNEQFF
TGCGCCAGCAGCCAAGATGGTGCGGGGAGCTCCTACAATGAGCAGTTCTTC
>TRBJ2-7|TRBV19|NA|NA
CASASRSGLLHF
TGTGCCAGTGCCTCAAGGTCGGGACTGCTGCACTTC
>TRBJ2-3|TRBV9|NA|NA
CASSLRDSTDTQYF
TGTGCCAGCAGCTTGCGGGACTCCACAGATACGCAGTATTTT
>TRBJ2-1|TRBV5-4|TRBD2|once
CAGSLVSGGVNEQFF
TGTGCCGGCAGCTTGGTTAGCGGGGGGGTGAATGAGCAGTTCTTC